This T cell receptor beta chain was sequenced during a study of tumor-infiltrating lymphocytes in primary liver carcinoma. Both blood RNA, taken from unsorted whole blood, and germline DNA were extracted. Study-wide results and caveats: It was tumor-adjacent and tumor-blood pairs that overlapped less than tumor region pairs did.

Trimming removed 8 bases from V and 4 bases from J; junction bases left unmatched: 12. The CDR3 loop spans 15 amino acids. The germline V gene has CDR1 LGHNT and CDR2 FRNRAP. The researchers produced TCR beta cDNA from 400 to 650 ng total RNA with a constant-region primer. Libraries of TCR beta came from three nested multiplex PCR rounds with slightly modified ARM-PCR. TRBV1-TRBV30 forward primers paired with a C-beta reverse primer drove the first two PCR rounds, 10 cycles each. TCRdb reprocessed the multiplex PCR reads via MiXCR and lists one record per CDR3 protein. The sample lists 250,000 to 350,000 distinct CDR3 sequences, around three fifths occurring once. About this clonotype: What it binds is not known. This may arise from a read error, as a much more abundant clone is one base away.

The sequence derives from a woman in her 30s with primary liver carcinoma and hepatitis B virus infection. Material for sequencing was peripheral blood. The rearrangement joins TRBV12-5 to TRBJ2-5, with 8 nucleotides matching TRBD2. CDR3 in amino acids: CASCLAGGFGETQYF. CDR3 bases: TGTGCTAGTTGTCTGGCGGGAGGTTTCGGAGAGACCCAGTACTTC.